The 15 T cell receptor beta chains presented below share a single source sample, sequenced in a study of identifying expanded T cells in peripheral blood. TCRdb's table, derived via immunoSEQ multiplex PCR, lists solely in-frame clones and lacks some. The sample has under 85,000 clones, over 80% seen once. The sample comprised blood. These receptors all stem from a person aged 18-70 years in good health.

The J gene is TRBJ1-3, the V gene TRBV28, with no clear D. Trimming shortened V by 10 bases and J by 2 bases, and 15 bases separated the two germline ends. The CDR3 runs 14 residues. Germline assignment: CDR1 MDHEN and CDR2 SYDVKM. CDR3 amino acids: CATQPLEAGNTIYF. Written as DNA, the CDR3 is TGTGCCACCCAGCCCCTCGAGGCTGGAAACACCATATATTTT.

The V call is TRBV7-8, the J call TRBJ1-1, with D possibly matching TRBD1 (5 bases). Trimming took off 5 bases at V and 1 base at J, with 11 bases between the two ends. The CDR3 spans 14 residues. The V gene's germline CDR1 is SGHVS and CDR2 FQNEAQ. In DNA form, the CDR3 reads TGTGCCAGCAGCCTGAGACAGAAGAACACTGAAGCTTTCTTT. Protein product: CASSLRQKNTEAFF.

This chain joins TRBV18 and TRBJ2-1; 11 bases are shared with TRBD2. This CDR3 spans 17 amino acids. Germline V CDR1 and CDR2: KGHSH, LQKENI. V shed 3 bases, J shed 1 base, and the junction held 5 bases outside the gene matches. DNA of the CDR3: TGTGCCAGCTCACCCCCTAGCGGGAGGAGGTCCTACAATGAGCAGTTCTTC. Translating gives CASSPPSGRRSYNEQFF.

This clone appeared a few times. The chain's CDR3 is CASSLRGPRSYNEQFF. The DNA of the CDR3 is TGTGCCAGCAGTTTAAGGGGGCCTCGCTCCTACAATGAGCAGTTCTTC. This rearrangement joins TRBV28 to TRBJ2-1; 7 bases agree with TRBD1. Germline lookup yields CDR1 MDHEN and CDR2 SYDVKM. V trimming: 2 bases; J trimming: 0 bases; junction bases outside the gene matches: 4. The CDR3 is 16 amino acids.

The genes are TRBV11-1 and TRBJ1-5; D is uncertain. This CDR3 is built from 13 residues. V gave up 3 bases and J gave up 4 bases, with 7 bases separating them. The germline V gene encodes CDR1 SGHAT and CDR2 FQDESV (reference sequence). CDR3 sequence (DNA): TGTGCCAGCAGCTTGGGGAGTAATCAGCCCCAGCATTTT. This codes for CASSLGSNQPQHF.

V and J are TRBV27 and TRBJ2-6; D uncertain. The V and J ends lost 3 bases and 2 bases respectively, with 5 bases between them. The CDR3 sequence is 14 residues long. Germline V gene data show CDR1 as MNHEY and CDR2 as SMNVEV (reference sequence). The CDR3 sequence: CASSFGTGANVLTF. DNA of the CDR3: TGTGCCAGCAGTTTTGGGACTGGGGCCAACGTCCTGACTTTC.

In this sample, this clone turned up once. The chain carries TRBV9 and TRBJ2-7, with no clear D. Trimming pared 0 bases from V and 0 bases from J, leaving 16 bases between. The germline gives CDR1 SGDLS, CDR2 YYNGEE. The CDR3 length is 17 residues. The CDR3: CASSVGSVRFSSYEQYF. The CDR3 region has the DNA TGTGCCAGCAGCGTAGGTTCGGTTCGATTTAGCTCCTACGAGCAGTACTTC.

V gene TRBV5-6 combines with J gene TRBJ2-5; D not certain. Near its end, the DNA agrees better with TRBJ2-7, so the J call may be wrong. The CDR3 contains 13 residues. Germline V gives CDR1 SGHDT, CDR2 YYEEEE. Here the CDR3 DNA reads TGTGCCAGCAGCTTGGCCGGCAGTCCCGAGCAGTACTTC. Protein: CASSLAGSPEQYF.

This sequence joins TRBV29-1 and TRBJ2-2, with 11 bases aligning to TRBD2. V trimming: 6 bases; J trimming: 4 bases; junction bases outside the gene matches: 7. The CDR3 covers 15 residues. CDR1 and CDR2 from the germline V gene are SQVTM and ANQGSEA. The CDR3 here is CSVSVAGGTTGELFF. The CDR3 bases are TGCAGCGTGTCCGTAGCGGGAGGGACCACCGGGGAGCTGTTTTTT.

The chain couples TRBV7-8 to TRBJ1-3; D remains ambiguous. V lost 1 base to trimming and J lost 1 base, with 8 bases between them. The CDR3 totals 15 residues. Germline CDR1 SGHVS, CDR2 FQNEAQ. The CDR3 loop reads CASSLGAASGNTIYF. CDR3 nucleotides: TGTGCCAGCAGCTTAGGAGCGGCTTCTGGAAACACCATATATTTT.

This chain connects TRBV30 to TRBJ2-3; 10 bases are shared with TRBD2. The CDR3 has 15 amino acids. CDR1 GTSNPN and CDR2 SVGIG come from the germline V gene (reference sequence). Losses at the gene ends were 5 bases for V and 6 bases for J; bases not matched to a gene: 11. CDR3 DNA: TGTGCCTGGGTTCCTATAGCGGGAGGTCGGGATACGCAGTATTTT. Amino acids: CAWVPIAGGRDTQYF.

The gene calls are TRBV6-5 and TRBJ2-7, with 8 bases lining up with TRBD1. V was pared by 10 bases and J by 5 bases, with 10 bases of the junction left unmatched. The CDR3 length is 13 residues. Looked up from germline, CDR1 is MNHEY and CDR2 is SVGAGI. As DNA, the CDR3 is TGTGCCACTCGACAGGGGCTCAATAACGAGCAGTACTTC. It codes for CATRQGLNNEQYF.

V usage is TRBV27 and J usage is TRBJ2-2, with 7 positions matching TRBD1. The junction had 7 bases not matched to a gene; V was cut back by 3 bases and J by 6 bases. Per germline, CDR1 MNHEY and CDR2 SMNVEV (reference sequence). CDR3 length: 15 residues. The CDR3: CASSFSDRVSGELFF. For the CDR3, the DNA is TGTGCCAGCAGTTTCTCAGACAGGGTGTCCGGGGAGCTGTTTTTT.

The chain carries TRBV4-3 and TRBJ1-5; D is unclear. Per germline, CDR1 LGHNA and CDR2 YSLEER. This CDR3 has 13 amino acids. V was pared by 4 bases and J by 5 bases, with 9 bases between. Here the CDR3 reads CASSPSVDQPQHF. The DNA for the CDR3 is TGCGCCAGCAGCCCGTCGGTGGATCAGCCCCAGCATTTT.

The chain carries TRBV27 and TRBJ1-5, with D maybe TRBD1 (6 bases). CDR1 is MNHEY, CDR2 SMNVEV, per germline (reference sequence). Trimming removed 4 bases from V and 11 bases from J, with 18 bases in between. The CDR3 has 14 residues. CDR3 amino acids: CASSSGAKGESQHF. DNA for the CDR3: TGTGCCAGCAGTTCAGGGGCCAAAGGGGAGTCCCAGCATTTT.